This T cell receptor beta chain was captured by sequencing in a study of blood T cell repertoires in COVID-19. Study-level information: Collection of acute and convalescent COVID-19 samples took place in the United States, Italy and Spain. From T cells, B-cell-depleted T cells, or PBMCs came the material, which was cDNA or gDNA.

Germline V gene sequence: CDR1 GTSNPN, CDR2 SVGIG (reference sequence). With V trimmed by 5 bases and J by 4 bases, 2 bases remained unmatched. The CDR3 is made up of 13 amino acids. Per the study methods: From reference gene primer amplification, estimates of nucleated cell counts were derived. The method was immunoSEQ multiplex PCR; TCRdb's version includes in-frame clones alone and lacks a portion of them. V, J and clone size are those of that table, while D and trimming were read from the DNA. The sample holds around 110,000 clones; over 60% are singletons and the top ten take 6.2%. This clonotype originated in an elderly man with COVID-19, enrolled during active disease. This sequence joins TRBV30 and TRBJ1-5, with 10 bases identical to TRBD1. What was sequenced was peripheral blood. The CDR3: CAWGQGDNQPQHF. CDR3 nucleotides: TGTGCCTGGGGACAGGGGGATAATCAGCCCCAGCATTTT.